This entry lists 5 T cell receptor beta chains sequenced from one sample in a study of beta chain features in type 1 diabetes. TCRB transcripts that were expressed got sequenced, as all of the isolated RNA had been reverse transcribed. TCRdb keeps only in-frame clones here, not all; method: immunoSEQ multiplex PCR. The table has about 150,000 clones, roughly 11% seen once; the top ten hold roughly 1.9%. Sequencing was performed on central memory CD4+ T cells from blood. The receptors stem from a man between 18 and 35 years old in good health.

Only a few counts were recorded for this clone. The rearrangement links TRBV30 to TRBJ1-5; 8 bases match TRBD1. The germline V gene has CDR1 GTSNPN and CDR2 SVGIG (reference sequence). This CDR3 spans 13 amino acids. V gave up 5 bases and J gave up 5 bases; unmatched junction bases: 5. This CDR3 reads CAWGDRRDQPQHF. DNA for the CDR3: TGTGCCTGGGGGGACAGGAGAGATCAGCCCCAGCATTTT.

The CDR3 loop is CASSPSNLELAQYF. Here the CDR3 DNA reads TGTGCCAGCAGCCCGTCGAACCTAGAGCTGGCCCAGTACTTC. The chain joins TRBV11-1 to TRBJ2-5, with unresolved D. There are 14 residues in the CDR3. From germline, CDR1 is SGHAT and CDR2 FQDESV (reference sequence). The V and J ends lost 5 bases and 9 bases respectively, with 19 bases between them.

The sample holds a few counts of this clone. V and J are TRBV9 and TRBJ1-5, with a tentative D call TRBD1 (5 bases). Trimming removed 0 bases from V and 5 bases from J, with 9 bases in between. The CDR3 is made up of 14 amino acids. The germline CDR1 and CDR2 sequences are SGDLS and YYNGEE. CDR3 nucleotide sequence: TGTGCCAGCAGCGTAGAGGCAGGGCATCAGCCCCAGCATTTT. This translates into CASSVEAGHQPQHF. Full variable domain (missing parts from reference TRBV9 and TRBJ1-5): DSGVTQTPKHLITATGQRVTLRCSPRSGDLSVYWYQQSLDQGLQFLIQYYNGEERAKGNILERFSAQQFPDLHSELNLSSLELGDSALYFCASSVEAGHQPQHFGDGTRLSIL.

This rearrangement joins TRBV7-9 to TRBJ1-3, with TRBD1 matching 8 bases. The V and J ends lost 5 bases and 0 bases, in that order; junction bases with no gene match: 9. Germline CDR1 reads SEHNR; CDR2 reads FQNEAQ (reference sequence). This CDR3 comprises 17 residues. In DNA, the CDR3 is TGTGCCAGCAGCGTCCGGACAGGGCCAATCTCTGGAAACACCATATATTTT. Translating gives CASSVRTGPISGNTIYF.

The sample holds a few counts of this clone. The J gene is TRBJ2-5, the V gene TRBV5-1; D is possibly TRBD1 (6 bases). V was pared by 2 bases and J by 5 bases, with 10 bases between. CDR3 length: 13 residues. CDR1 is SGHRS, CDR2 YFSETQ, per germline. CDR3 sequence: CASSLQGRETQYF. CDR3 DNA: TGCGCCAGCAGCTTACAGGGTCGGGAGACCCAGTACTTC.